A selection of T cell receptor beta chains follows, all from one sample in a study of blood T cell repertoires in COVID-19. Data came from immunoSEQ multiplex PCR; TCRdb stores just in-frame clones and leaves some out. In the table there are about 200,000 clones, approximately 80% of which are singletons. Specimen: peripheral blood. The receptors were gathered from a man between 60 and 75 years old with COVID-19, enrolled during active disease. Each CDR3 is given with its conserved first and last residue. Fields, in order: clone size, V gene, CDR3 protein. Clone size is not always given. Where it is, it says once, few, many or a class for expanded clones.

abundance: .; v_gene: TRBV18; CDR3aa: CASSPQRGAGGYTF
abundance: .; v_gene: TRBV5-4; CDR3aa: CASSWFLGRGEEPLHF
abundance: .; v_gene: TRBV20-1; CDR3aa: CSAPSSEKLFF
abundance: .; v_gene: TRBV5-6; CDR3aa: CASSLTQNYGYTF
abundance: .; v_gene: TRBV10-3; CDR3aa: CAISDRDRVPSQPQHF
abundance: few; v_gene: TRBV30; CDR3aa: CAWSVLKNPGNTIYF
abundance: few; v_gene: TRBV4-2; CDR3aa: CASSQESGNQPQHF
abundance: .; v_gene: TRBV14; CDR3aa: CASSQDLGRTNEKLFF
abundance: .; v_gene: TRBV30; CDR3aa: CAWSRVSTEAFF
abundance: .; v_gene: TRBV5-1; CDR3aa: CASSSREDRGETQYF
abundance: .; v_gene: TRBV11-2; CDR3aa: CASSQVGGPGTETQYF
abundance: .; v_gene: TRBV12-3/TRBV12-4; CDR3aa: CASSLRGPEKLFF
abundance: .; v_gene: TRBV7-9; CDR3aa: CASGQGSLNTEAFF
abundance: .; v_gene: TRBV30; CDR3aa: CAWSVTSLALHF
abundance: .; v_gene: TRBV5-4; CDR3aa: CASSLGGTGKVEKLFF
abundance: .; v_gene: TRBV19; CDR3aa: CASTRDRGITNTGELFF
abundance: .; v_gene: TRBV2; CDR3aa: CASSAVQGRGNTIYF
abundance: once; v_gene: TRBV7-2; CDR3aa: CASSLPSEGGGYTF
abundance: .; v_gene: TRBV7-2; CDR3aa: CASSLDRGQPQHF
abundance: .; v_gene: TRBV30; CDR3aa: CACRDSPNEKLFF
abundance: once; v_gene: TRBV29-1; CDR3aa: CSGLRVGATEAFF
abundance: .; v_gene: TRBV6-5; CDR3aa: CASSYSRARGTYEQYF
abundance: .; v_gene: TRBV11-2; CDR3aa: CASSWTEGGNVLTF
abundance: few; v_gene: TRBV5-4; CDR3aa: CASRKSSGRVEGEQFF
abundance: .; v_gene: TRBV12-5; CDR3aa: CASGLGRRTDTQYF
abundance: few; v_gene: TRBV5-1; CDR3aa: CASSVVGGLEQYF
abundance: once; v_gene: TRBV6-5; CDR3aa: CASSSTPSYEQYF
abundance: few; v_gene: TRBV7-9; CDR3aa: CASSFVEAFF
abundance: .; v_gene: TRBV7-8; CDR3aa: CASSLRGRGTQYF
abundance: .; v_gene: TRBV6-4; CDR3aa: CASRPGHLNTEAFF
abundance: .; v_gene: TRBV6-2/TRBV6-3; CDR3aa: CASSPTRTGNYGYTF
abundance: .; v_gene: TRBV7-9; CDR3aa: CASTPSGRRSYGYTF
abundance: .; v_gene: TRBV5-1; CDR3aa: CASSWGQGAQEQFF
abundance: .; v_gene: TRBV29-1; CDR3aa: CSVNDNPNEQYF
abundance: .; v_gene: TRBV5-8; CDR3aa: CASILRDRGTAGYTF
abundance: .; v_gene: TRBV6-6; CDR3aa: CATRRGGDRGFYGYTF
abundance: .; v_gene: TRBV6-5; CDR3aa: CASSYSGQLNTEAFF